The rows below give T cell receptor beta chains drawn from one sample of a study of post-analysis software for immune sequencing data. MiXCR was run by TCRdb on the PCR reads, yielding one entry per CDR3 protein. In the table there are 450,000 to 700,000 distinct CDR3 sequences, 44% of which are singletons. Source material: blood. Every receptor here comes from a girl between 10 and 17 years old with multiple sclerosis. Each CDR3 is given with its conserved first and last residue. D genes are given only for firm matches. Rows may omit the clone size; those that give it use once, few, many or a size class.

DNA: TGCAGTGCCATGTCTAGCGGGGTCTACGAGCAGTACTTC
CDR3: CSAMSSGVYEQYF
V: TRBV20-1
J: TRBJ2-7
D: TRBD2
size: -

DNA: TGTGCCAGCAGCCCTCGGACCGGGGCCTCTGGGGCCAACGTCCTGACTTTC
CDR3: CASSPRTGASGANVLTF
V: TRBV11-2
J: TRBJ2-6
D: -
size: -

DNA: TGTGCCAGCAGCCTTAGAGGGGAGAGCTCCTACGAGCAGTACTTC
CDR3: CASSLRGESSYEQYF
V: TRBV6-6
J: TRBJ2-7
D: -
size: -

DNA: TGTGCCAGCTCACCAGTTAAAGAGACCCAGTACTTC
CDR3: CASSPVKETQYF
V: TRBV18
J: TRBJ2-5
D: -
size: -

DNA: TGTGCCAGCAGGTACGGGTTAGGGGCCAACGTCCTGACTTTC
CDR3: CASRYGLGANVLTF
V: TRBV6-2/TRBV6-3
J: TRBJ2-6
D: -
size: once

DNA: TGCAGTGCATCCGGGACTAGCGGGCTGAACCTATACAATGAGCAGTTCTTC
CDR3: CSASGTSGLNLYNEQFF
V: TRBV20-1
J: TRBJ2-1
D: TRBD2
size: -

DNA: TGTGCCAGCAGACCGGGACAGGGGGTACACGAGCAGTACTTC
CDR3: CASRPGQGVHEQYF
V: TRBV12-3/TRBV12-4
J: TRBJ2-7
D: TRBD1
size: few

DNA: TGTGCCAGCAGTTTATTCAACAGGCTGGGTCAGCCCCAGCATTTT
CDR3: CASSLFNRLGQPQHF
V: TRBV12-3/TRBV12-4
J: TRBJ1-5
D: -
size: -

DNA: TGTGCCAGCTCACCACAGGGACTATCCCCTTACGAGCAGTACTTC
CDR3: CASSPQGLSPYEQYF
V: TRBV18
J: TRBJ2-7
D: TRBD2
size: few

DNA: TGTGCCACCATAAAGCCCCCAGGAGGGCCAGATACGCAGTATTTT
CDR3: CATIKPPGGPDTQYF
V: TRBV12-3/TRBV12-4
J: TRBJ2-3
D: -
size: -

DNA: TGTGCCAGCAGCTTAGCAGCGAAATCCGGCTACACCTTC
CDR3: CASSLAAKSGYTF
V: TRBV7-6
J: TRBJ1-2
D: -
size: few

DNA: TGTACCAGCAGCATAACAGGGGACACTGAAGCTTTCTTT
CDR3: CTSSITGDTEAFF
V: TRBV6-4
J: TRBJ1-1
D: TRBD1
size: -

DNA: TGTGCCAGCAGACCTTCGGCGGCGGGCACTGAAGCTTTCTTT
CDR3: CASRPSAAGTEAFF
V: TRBV12-3/TRBV12-4
J: TRBJ1-1
D: -
size: -

DNA: TGTGCCAGCAGCCCGGGACTGGAGATATACAATGAGCAGTTCTTC
CDR3: CASSPGLEIYNEQFF
V: TRBV7-9
J: TRBJ2-1
D: -
size: -

DNA: TGTGCCAGCAGCCAAGGACTAGCGGGGGGCGCCACACGACAAGAGACCCAGTACTTC
CDR3: CASSQGLAGGATRQETQYF
V: TRBV4-2
J: TRBJ2-5
D: TRBD2
size: -

DNA: TGTGCCAGCAGGACTTATTGGGGGTCTAGCGGGAGTGAGGGTACGCAGTATTTT
CDR3: CASRTYWGSSGSEGTQYF
V: TRBV27
J: TRBJ2-3
D: TRBD2
size: few

DNA: TGCAGTGCTCGGGGGGGGTTCGTGGGAGGCTACACCTTC
CDR3: CSARGGFVGGYTF
V: TRBV20-1
J: TRBJ1-2
D: -
size: -

DNA: TGTGCCAGCAGTTTGCAGGTCGCTGAAGCTTTCTTT
CDR3: CASSLQVAEAFF
V: TRBV12-3/TRBV12-4
J: TRBJ1-1
D: -
size: -

DNA: TGTGCCAGCAGCTTGTTCGGGGGAGGGCCGGGCGATGAGCAGTTCTTC
CDR3: CASSLFGGGPGDEQFF
V: TRBV5-5
J: TRBJ2-1
D: TRBD2
size: -